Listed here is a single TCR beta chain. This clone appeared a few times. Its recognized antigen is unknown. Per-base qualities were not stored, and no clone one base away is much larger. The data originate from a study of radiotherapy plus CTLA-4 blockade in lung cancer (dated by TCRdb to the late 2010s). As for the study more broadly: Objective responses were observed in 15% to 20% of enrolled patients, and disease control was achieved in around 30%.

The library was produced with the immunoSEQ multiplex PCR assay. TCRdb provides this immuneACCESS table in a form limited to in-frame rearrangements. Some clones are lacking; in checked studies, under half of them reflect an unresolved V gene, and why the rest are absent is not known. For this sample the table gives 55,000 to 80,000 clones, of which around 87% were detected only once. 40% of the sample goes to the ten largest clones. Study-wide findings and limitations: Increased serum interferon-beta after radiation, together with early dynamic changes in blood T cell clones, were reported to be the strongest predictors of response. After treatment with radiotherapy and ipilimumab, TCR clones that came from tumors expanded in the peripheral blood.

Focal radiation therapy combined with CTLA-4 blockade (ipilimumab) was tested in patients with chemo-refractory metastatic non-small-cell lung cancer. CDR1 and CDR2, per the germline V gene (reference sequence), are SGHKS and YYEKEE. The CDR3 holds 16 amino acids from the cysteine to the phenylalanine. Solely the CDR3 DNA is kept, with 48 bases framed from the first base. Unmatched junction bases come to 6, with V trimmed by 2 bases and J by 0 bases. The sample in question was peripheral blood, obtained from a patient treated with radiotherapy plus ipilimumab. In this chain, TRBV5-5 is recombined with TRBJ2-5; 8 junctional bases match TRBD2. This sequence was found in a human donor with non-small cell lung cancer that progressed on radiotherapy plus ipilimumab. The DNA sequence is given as TGTGCCAGCAGCTTAGGGACTAGTATGCACCAAGAGACCCAGTACTTC. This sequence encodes CASSLGTSMHQETQYF.